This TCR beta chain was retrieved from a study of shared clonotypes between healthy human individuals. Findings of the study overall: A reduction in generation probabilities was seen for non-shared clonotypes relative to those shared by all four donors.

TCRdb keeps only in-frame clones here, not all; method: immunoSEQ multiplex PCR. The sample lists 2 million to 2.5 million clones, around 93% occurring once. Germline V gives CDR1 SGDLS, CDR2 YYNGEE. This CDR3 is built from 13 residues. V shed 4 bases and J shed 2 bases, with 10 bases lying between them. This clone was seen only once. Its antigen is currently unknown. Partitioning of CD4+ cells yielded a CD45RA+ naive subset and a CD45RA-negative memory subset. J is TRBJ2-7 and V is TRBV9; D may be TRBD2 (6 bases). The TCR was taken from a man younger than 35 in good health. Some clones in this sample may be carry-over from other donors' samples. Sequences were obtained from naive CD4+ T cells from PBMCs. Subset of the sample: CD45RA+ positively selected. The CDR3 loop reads CASSRRETYEQYF. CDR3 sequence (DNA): TGTGCCAGCAGCAGACGGGAGACCTACGAGCAGTACTTC.